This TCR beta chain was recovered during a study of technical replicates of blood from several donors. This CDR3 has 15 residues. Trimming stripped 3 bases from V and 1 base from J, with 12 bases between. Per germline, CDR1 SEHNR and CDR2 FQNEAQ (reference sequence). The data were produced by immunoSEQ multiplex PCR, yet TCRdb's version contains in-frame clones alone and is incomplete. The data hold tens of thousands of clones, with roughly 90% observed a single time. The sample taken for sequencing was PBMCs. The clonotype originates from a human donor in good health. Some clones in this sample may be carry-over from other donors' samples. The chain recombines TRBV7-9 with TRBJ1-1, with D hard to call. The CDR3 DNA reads TGTGCCAGCAGCTTTGACACAACCCGGAACACTGAAGCTTTCTTT. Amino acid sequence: CASSFDTTRNTEAFF. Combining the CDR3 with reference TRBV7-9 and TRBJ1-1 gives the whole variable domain DTGVSQNPRHKITKRGQNVTFRCDPISEHNRLYWYRQTLGQGPEFLTYFQNEAQLEKSRLLSDRFSAERPKGSFSTLEIQRTEQGDSAMYLCASSFDTTRNTEAFFGQGTRLTVV.